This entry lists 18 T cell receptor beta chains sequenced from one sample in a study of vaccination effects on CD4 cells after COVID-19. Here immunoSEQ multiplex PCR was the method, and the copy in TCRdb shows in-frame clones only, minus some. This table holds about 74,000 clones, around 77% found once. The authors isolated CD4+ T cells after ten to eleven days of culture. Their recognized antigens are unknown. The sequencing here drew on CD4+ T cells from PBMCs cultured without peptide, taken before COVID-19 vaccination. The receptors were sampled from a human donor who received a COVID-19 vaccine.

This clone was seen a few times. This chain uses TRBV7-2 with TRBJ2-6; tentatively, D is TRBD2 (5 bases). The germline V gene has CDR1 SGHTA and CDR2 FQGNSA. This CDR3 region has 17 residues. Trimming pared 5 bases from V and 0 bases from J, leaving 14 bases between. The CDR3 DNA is TGTGCCAGCAGCCTACGGGATACAGACTCTGGGGCCAACGTCCTGACTTTC. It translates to CASSLRDTDSGANVLTF.

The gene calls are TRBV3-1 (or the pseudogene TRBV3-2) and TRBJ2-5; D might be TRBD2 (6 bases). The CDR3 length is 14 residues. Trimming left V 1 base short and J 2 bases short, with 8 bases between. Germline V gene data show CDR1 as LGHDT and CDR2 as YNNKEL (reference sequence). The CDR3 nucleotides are TGTGCCAGCAGCCAAGGACTAGGACAAGAGACCCAGTACTTC. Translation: CASSQGLGQETQYF.

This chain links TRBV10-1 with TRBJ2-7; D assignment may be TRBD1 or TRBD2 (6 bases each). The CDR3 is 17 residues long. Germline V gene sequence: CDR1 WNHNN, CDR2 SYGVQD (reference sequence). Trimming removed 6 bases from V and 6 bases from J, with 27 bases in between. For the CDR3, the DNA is TGCGCCAGCAGGGCGGGGACATCGAGGCTCCTTCCTGGCGAGCAGTACGTC. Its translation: CASRAGTSRLLPGEQYV.

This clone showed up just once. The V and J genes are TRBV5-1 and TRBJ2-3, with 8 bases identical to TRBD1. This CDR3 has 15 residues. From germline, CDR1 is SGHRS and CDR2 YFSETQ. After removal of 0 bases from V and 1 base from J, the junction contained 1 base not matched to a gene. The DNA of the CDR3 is TGCGCCAGCAGCTTGGCGGACAGGGGCACAGATACGCAGTATTTT. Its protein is CASSLADRGTDTQYF. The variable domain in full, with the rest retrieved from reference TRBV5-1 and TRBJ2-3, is KAGVTQTPRYLIKTRGQQVTLSCSPISGHRSVSWYQQTPGQGLQFLFEYFSETQRNKGNFPGRFSGRQFSNSRSEMNVSTLELGDSALYLCASSLADRGTDTQYFGPGTRLTVL.

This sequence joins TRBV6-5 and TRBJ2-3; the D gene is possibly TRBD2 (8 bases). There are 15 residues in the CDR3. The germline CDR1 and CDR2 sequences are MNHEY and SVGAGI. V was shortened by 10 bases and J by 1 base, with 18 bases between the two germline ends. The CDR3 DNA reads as TGTGCCACAGGGGGAGGGCGGGGGGGCACAGATACGCAGTATTTT. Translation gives CATGGGRGGTDTQYF.

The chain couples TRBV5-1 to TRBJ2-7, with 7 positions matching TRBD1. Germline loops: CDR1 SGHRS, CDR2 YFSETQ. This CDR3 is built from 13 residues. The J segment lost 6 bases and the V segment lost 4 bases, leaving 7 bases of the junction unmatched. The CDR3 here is CASSLQGTAEQYV. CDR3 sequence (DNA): TGCGCCAGCAGCCTTCAGGGGACAGCCGAGCAGTACGTC.

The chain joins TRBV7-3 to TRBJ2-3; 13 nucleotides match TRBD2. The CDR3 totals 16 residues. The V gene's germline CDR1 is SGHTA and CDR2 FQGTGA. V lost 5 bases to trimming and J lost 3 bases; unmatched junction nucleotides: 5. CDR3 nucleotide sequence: TGTGCCAGCAGCCGAGGGACTAGCGGGGTAACAGATACGCAGTATTTT. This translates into CASSRGTSGVTDTQYF.

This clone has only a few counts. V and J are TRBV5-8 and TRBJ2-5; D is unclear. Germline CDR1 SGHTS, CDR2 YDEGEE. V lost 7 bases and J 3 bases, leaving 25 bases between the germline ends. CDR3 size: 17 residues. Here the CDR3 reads CASPISPTRVFKETQYF. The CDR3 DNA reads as TGTGCCAGCCCCATTTCCCCAACCCGGGTTTTTAAAGAGACCCAGTACTTC.

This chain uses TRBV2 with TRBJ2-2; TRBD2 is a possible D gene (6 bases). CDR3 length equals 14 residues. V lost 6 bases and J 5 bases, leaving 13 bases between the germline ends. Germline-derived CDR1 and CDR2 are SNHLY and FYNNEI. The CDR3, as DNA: TGTGCCAGCAGCGGGGACTCTCAGACCGGGGAGCTGTTTTTT. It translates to CASSGDSQTGELFF.

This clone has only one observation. The CDR3 spells CASSHPHGRVGSTNEKLFF. Written as DNA, the CDR3 is TGCGCCAGCAGCCATCCTCACGGGCGAGTGGGCTCAACTAATGAAAAACTGTTTTTT. This chain links TRBV4-1 with TRBJ1-4; D remains unclear. The CDR3 runs 19 residues. Trimming removed 3 bases from V and 0 bases from J, with 20 bases in between. Germline V gives CDR1 MGHRA, CDR2 YSYEKL.

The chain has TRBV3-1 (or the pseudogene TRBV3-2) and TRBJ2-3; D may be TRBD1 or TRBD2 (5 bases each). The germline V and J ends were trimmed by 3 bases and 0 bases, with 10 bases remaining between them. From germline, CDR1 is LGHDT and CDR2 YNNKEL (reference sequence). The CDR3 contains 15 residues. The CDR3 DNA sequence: TGTGCCAGCAGCCACCGGGACGGGAGCACAGATACGCAGTATTTT. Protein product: CASSHRDGSTDTQYF.

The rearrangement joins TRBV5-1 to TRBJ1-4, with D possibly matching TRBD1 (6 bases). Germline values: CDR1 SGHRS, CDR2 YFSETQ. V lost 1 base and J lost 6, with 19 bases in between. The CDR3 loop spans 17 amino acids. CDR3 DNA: TGCGCCAGCAGCTTGAAGGTGGGGGCACTCTTTGATGAAAAACTGTTTTTT. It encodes CASSLKVGALFDEKLFF.

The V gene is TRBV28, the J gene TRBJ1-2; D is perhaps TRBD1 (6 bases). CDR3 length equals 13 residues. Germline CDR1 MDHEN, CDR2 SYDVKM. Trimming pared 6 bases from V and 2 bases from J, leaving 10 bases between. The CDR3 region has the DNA TGTGCCAGCAGCCCTACAGGGAACTATGGCTACACCTTC. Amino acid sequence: CASSPTGNYGYTF.

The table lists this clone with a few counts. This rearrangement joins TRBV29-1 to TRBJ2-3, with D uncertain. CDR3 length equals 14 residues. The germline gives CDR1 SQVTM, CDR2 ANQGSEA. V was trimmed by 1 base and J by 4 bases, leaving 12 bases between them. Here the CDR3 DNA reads TGCAGCGTTGAAGTCCCAGGTTCTGCAGATACGCAGTATTTT. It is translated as CSVEVPGSADTQYF.

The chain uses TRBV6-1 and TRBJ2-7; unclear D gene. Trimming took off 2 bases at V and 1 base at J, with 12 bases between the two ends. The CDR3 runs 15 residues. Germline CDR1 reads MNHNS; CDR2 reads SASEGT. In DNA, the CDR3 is TGTGCCAGCAGTGAAAGCCTGATGGGTTCCTACGAGCAGTACGTC. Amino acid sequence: CASSESLMGSYEQYV.

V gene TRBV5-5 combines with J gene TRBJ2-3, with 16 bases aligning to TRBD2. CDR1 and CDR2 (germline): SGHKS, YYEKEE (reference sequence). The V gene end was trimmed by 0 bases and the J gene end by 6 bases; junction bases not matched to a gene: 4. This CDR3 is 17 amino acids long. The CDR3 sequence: CASSLAGTSGGADTQYF. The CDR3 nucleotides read TGTGCCAGCAGCTTGGCCGGGACTAGCGGGGGGGCGGATACGCAGTATTTT. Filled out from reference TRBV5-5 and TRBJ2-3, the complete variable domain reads DAGVTQSPTHLIKTRGQQVTLRCSPISGHKSVSWYQQVLGQGPQFIFQYYEKEERGRGNFPDRFSARQFPNYSSELNVNALLLGDSALYLCASSLAGTSGGADTQYFGPGTRLTVL.

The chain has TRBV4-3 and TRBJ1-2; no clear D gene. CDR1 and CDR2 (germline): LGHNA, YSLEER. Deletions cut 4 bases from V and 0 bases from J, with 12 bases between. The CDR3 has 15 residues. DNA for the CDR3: TGCGCCAGCAGCCCAGTGGGCGGTGCTAACTATGGCTACACCTTC. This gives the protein CASSPVGGANYGYTF.

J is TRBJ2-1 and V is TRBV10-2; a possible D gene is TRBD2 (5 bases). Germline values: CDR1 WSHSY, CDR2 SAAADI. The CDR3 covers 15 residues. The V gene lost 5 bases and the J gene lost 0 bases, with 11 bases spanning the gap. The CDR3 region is CASSKLASSYNEQFF. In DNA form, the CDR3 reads TGCGCCAGCAGTAAGCTAGCAAGCTCCTACAATGAGCAGTTCTTC.